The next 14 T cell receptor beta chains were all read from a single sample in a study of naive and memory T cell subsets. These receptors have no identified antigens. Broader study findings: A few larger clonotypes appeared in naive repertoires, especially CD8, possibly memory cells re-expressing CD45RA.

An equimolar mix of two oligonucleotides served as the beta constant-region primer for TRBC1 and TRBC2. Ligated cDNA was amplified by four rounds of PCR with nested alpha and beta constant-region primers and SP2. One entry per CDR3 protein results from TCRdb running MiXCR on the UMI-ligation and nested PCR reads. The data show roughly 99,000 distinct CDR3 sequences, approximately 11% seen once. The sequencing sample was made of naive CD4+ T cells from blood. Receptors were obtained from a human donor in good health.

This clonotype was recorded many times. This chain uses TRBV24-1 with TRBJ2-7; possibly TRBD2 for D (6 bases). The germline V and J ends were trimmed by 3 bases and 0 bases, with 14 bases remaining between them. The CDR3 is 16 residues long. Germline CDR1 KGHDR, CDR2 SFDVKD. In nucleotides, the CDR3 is TGTGCCACCAGTGATCCGCGGGCGGGGAGCTCCTACGAGCAGTACTTC. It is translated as CATSDPRAGSSYEQYF.

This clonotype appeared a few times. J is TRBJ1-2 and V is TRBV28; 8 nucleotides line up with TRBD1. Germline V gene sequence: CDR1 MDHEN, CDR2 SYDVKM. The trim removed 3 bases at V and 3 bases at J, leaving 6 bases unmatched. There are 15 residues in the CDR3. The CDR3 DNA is TGTGCCAGCAGTTTGGGCAGGGGGCGATACTATGGCTACACCTTC. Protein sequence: CASSLGRGRYYGYTF.

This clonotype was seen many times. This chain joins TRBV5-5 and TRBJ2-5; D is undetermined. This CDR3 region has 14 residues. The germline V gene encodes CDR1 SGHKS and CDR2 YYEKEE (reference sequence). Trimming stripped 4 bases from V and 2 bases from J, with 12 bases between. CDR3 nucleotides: TGTGCCAGCAGCAACATCCCCCCTCAAGAGACCCAGTACTTC. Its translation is CASSNIPPQETQYF.

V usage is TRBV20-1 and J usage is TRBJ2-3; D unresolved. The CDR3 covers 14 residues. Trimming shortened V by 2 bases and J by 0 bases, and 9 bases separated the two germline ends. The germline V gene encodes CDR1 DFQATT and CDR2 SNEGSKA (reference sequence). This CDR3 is CSARPQTSTDTQYF. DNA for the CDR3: TGCAGTGCTAGACCCCAGACTAGCACAGATACGCAGTATTTT.

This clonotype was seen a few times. CDR3: CASSQAGTRSYEQYF. For the CDR3, the DNA is TGTGCCAGCAGCCAAGCCGGGACACGTTCCTACGAGCAGTACTTC. The chain joins TRBV14 to TRBJ2-7; a possible D gene is TRBD1 (6 bases). CDR1 is SGHDN, CDR2 FVKESK, per germline. V gave up 1 base and J gave up 1 base, with 11 bases separating them. This CDR3 region has 15 residues.

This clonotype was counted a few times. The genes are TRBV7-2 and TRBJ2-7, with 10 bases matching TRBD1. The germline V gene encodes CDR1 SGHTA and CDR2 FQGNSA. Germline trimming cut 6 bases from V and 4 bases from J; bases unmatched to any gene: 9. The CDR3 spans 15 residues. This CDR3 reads CASSSTGTGVYEQYF. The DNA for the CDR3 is TGTGCCAGCAGTAGCACCGGGACAGGGGTTTACGAGCAGTACTTC.

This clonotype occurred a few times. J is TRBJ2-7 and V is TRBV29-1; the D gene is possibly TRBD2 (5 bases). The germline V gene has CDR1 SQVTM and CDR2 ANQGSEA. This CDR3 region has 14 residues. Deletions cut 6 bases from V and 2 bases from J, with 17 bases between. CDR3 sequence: CSVPGMSGTYEQYF. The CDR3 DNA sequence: TGCAGCGTGCCTGGGATGTCCGGGACCTACGAGCAGTACTTC.

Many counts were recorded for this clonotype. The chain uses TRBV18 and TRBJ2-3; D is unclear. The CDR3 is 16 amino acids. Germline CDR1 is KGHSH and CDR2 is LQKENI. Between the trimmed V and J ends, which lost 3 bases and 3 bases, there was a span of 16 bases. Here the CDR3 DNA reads TGTGCCAGCTCACCTCAGTTGGGGTTAACTACAGATACGCAGTATTTT. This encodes CASSPQLGLTTDTQYF.

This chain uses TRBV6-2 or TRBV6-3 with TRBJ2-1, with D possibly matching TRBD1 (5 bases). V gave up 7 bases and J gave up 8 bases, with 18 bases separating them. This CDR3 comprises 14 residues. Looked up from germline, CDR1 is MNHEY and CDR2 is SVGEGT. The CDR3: CASKPRVSKDEQFF. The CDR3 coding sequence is TGTGCCAGCAAGCCCAGGGTGTCTAAGGATGAGCAGTTCTTC.

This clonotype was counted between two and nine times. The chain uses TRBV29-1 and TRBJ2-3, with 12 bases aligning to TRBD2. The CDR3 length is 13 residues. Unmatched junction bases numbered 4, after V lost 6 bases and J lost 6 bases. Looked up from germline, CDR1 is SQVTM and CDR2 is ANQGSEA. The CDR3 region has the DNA TGCAGCGTGGGGACTAGCGGGTCGGATACGCAGTATTTT. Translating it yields CSVGTSGSDTQYF.

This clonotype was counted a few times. The CDR3 loop reads CASSPNIARDQPQHF. The CDR3 coding sequence is TGTGCCAGCTCACCGAATATAGCTCGGGACCAGCCCCAGCATTTT. This chain links TRBV18 with TRBJ1-5; D is possibly TRBD1 (5 bases). Germline-derived CDR1 and CDR2 are KGHSH and LQKENI. This CDR3 is 15 amino acids long. Trimming removed 3 bases from V and 7 bases from J, with 16 bases in between.

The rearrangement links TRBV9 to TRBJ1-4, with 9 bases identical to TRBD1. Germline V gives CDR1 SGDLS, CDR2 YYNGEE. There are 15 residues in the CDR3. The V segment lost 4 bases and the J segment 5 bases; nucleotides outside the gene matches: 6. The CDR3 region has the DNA TGTGCCAGCAGCCCCGGACAGGGGTGGAATGAAAAACTGTTTTTT. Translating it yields CASSPGQGWNEKLFF. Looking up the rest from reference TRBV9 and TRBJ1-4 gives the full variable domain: DSGVTQTPKHLITATGQRVTLRCSPRSGDLSVYWYQQSLDQGLQFLIQYYNGEERAKGNILERFSAQQFPDLHSELNLSSLELGDSALYFCASSPGQGWNEKLFFGSGTQLSVL.

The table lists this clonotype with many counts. As DNA, the CDR3 is TGTGCCAGCAGCCCCCTGAGGGGCGTTTTGAGCACAGATACGCAGTATTTT. Its translation: CASSPLRGVLSTDTQYF. This chain connects TRBV7-4 to TRBJ2-3; D is possibly TRBD1 or TRBD2 (5 bases each). Trimming stripped 5 bases from V and 0 bases from J, with 18 bases between. The germline V gene encodes CDR1 SGHVT and CDR2 SQSDAQ. CDR3 length equals 17 residues.

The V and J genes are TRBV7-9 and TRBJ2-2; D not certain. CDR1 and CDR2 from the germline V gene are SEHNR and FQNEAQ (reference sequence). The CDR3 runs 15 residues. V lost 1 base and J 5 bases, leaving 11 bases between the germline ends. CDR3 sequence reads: CASSLGTLYTGELFF. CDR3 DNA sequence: TGTGCCAGCAGCTTAGGCACCCTTTATACCGGGGAGCTGTTTTTT. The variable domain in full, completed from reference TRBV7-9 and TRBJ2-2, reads DTGVSQNPRHKITKRGQNVTFRCDPISEHNRLYWYRQTLGQGPEFLTYFQNEAQLEKSRLLSDRFSAERPKGSFSTLEIQRTEQGDSAMYLCASSLGTLYTGELFFGEGSRLTVL.